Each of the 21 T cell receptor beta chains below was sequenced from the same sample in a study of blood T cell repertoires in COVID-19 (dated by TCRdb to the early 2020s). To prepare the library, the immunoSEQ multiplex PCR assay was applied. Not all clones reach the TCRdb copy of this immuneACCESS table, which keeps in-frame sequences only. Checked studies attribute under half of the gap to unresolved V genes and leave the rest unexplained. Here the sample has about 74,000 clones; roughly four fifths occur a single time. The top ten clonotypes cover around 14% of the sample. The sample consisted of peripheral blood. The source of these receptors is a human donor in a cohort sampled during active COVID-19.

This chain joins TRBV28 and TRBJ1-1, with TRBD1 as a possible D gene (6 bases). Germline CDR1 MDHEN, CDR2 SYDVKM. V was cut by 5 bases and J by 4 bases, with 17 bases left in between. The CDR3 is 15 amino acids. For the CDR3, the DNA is TGTGCCAGCAGTCCTCGCGGGAGGGGGGGCACTGAAGCTTTCTTT. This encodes CASSPRGRGGTEAFF. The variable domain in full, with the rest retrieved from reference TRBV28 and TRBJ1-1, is DVKVTQSSRYLVKRTGEKVFLECVQDMDHENMFWYRQDPGLGLRLIYFSYDVKMKEKGDIPEGYSVSREKKERFSLILESASTNQTSMYLCASSPRGRGGTEAFFGQGTRLTVV.

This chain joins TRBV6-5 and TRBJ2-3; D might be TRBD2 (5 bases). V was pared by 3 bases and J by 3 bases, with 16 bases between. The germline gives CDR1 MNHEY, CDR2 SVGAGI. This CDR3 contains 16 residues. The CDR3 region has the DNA TGTGCCAGCAGTTATTTCAGCCGGGGTAAAACAGATACGCAGTATTTT. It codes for CASSYFSRGKTDTQYF.

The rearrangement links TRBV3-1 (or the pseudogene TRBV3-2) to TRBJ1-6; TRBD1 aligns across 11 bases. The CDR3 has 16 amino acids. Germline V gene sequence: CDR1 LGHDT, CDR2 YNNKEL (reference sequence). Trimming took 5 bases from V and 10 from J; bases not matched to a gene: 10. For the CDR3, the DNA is TGTGCCAGCAGCTCCGGGACAGGGGGGATTCGGTCACCCCTCCACTTT. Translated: CASSSGTGGIRSPLHF.

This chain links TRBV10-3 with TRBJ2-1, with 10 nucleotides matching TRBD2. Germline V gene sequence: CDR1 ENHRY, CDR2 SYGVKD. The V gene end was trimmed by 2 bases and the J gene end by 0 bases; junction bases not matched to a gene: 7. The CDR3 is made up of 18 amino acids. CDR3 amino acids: CAISERLAGASSYNEQFF. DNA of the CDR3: TGTGCCATCAGTGAGCGGCTAGCGGGGGCCAGCTCCTACAATGAGCAGTTCTTC.

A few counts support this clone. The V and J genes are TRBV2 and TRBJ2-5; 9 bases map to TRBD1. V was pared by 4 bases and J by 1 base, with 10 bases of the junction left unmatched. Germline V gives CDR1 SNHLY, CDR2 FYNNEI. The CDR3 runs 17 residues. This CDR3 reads CASSGYPGQGGQETQYF. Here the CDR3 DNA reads TGTGCCAGCAGTGGGTATCCGGGACAGGGAGGCCAAGAGACCCAGTACTTC.

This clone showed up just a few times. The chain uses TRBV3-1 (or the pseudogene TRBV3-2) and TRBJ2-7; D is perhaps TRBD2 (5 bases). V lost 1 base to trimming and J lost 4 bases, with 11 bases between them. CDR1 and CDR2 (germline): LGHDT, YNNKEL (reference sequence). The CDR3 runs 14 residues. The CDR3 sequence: CASSQARTGYEQYF. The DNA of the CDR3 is TGTGCCAGCAGCCAAGCTAGGACGGGATACGAGCAGTACTTC.

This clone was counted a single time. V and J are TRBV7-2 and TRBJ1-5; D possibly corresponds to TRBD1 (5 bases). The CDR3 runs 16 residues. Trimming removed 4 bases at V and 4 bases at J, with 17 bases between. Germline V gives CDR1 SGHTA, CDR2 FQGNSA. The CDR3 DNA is TGTGCCAGCAGCTCCCCGGGGAGGGGCGAGAATCAGCCCCAGCATTTT. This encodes CASSSPGRGENQPQHF.

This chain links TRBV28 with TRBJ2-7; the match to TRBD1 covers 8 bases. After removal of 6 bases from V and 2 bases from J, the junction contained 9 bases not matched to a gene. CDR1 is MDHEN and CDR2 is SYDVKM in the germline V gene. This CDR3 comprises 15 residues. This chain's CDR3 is CASSQGQVGAYEQYF. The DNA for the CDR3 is TGTGCCAGCAGCCAGGGACAGGTCGGAGCCTACGAGCAGTACTTC.

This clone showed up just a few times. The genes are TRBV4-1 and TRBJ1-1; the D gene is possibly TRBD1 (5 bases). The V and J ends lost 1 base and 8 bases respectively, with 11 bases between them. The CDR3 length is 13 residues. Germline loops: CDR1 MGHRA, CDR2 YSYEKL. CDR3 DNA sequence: TGCGCCAGCAGCCAAGGGGGTAGGACAGAAGCTTTCTTT. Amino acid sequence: CASSQGGRTEAFF.

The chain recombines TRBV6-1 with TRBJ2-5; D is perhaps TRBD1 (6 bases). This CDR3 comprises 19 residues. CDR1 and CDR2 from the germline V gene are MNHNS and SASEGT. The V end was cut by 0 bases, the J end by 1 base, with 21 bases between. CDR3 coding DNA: TGTGCCAGCAGTGAAGCGAGCCGTGGGGGCCGTGTCCGCCAAGAGACCCAGTACTTC. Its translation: CASSEASRGGRVRQETQYF.

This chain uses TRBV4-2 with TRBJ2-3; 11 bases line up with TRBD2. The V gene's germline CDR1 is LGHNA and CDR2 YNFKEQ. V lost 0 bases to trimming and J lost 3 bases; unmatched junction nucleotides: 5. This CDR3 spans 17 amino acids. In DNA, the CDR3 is TGTGCCAGCAGCCAAGAACTAGCGGGGGCCGGTACAGATACGCAGTATTTT. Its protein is CASSQELAGAGTDTQYF.

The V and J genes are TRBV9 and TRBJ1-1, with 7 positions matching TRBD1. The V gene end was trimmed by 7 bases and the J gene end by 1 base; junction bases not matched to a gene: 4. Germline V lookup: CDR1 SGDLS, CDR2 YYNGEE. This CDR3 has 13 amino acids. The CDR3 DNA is TGTGCCAGCGGAAGGGGGCCGAACACTGAAGCTTTCTTT. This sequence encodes CASGRGPNTEAFF.

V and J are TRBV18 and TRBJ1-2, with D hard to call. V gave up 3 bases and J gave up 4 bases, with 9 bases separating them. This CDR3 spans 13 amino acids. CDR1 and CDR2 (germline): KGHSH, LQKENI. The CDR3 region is CASSPESGYGYTF. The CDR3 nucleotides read TGTGCCAGCTCACCCGAGTCGGGCTATGGCTACACCTTC. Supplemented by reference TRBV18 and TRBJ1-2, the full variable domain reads NAGVMQNPRHLVRRRGQEARLRCSPMKGHSHVYWYRQLPEEGLKFMVYLQKENIIDESGMPKERFSAEFPKEGPSILRIQQVVRGDSAAYFCASSPESGYGYTFGSGTRLTVV.

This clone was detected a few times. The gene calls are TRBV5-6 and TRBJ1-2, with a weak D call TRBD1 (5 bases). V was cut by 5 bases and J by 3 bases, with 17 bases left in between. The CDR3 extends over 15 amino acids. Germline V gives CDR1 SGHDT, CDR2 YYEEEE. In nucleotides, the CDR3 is TGTGCCAGCAGTACGAGGGCGGGGGAGCACTATGGCTACACCTTC. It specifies CASSTRAGEHYGYTF. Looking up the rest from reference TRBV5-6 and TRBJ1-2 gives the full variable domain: DAGVTQSPTHLIKTRGQQVTLRCSPKSGHDTVSWYQQALGQGPQFIFQYYEEEERQRGNFPDRFSGHQFPNYSSELNVNALLLGDSALYLCASSTRAGEHYGYTFGSGTRLTVV.

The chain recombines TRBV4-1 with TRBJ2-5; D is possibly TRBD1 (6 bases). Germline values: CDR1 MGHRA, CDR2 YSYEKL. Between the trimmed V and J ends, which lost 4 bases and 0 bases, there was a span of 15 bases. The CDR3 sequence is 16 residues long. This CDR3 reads CASSPTDSRDQETQYF. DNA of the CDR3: TGCGCCAGCAGCCCAACGGACAGTCGGGACCAAGAGACCCAGTACTTC.

The CDR3 DNA follows: TGTGCCAGCAGCCCCCGGGGGGCATATACGCAGTATTTT. It yields the protein CASSPRGAYTQYF. The V gene is TRBV14, the J gene TRBJ2-3; D may be TRBD2 (7 bases). The CDR3 sequence is 13 residues long. The ends were cut back, 4 bases at V and 7 bases at J, with 12 bases in the middle. The V gene's germline CDR1 is SGHDN and CDR2 FVKESK.

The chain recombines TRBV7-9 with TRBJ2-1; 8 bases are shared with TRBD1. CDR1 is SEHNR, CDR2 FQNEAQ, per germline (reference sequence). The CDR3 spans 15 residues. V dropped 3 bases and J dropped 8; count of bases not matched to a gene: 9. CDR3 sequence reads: CASSLFSQGEYEQFF. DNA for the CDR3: TGTGCCAGCAGCTTGTTTTCACAGGGGGAATATGAGCAGTTCTTC.

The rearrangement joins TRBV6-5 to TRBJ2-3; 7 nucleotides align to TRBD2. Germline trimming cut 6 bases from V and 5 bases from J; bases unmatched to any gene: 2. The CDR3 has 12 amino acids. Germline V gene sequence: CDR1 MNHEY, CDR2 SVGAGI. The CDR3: CASRASGDTQYF. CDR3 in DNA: TGTGCCAGCAGAGCTAGCGGAGATACGCAGTATTTT.

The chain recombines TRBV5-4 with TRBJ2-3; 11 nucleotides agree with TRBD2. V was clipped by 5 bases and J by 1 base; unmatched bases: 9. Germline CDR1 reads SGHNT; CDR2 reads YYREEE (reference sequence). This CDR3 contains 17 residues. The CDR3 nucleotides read TGTGCCAGCAGTCGATTCGAGACTAGCGGGGGCACAGATACGCAGTATTTT. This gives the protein CASSRFETSGGTDTQYF.

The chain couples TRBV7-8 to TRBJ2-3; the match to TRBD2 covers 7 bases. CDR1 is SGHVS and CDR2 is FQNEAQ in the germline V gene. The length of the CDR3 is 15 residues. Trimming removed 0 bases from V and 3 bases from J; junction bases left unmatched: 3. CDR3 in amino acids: CASSLARLATDTQYF. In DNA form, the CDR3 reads TGTGCCAGCAGCTTAGCAAGACTAGCAACAGATACGCAGTATTTT. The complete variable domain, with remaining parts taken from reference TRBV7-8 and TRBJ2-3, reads GAGVSQSPRYKVAKRGQDVALRCDPISGHVSLFWYQQALGQGPEFLTYFQNEAQLDKSGLPSDRFFAERPEGSVSTLKIQRTQQEDSAVYLCASSLARLATDTQYFGPGTRLTVL.

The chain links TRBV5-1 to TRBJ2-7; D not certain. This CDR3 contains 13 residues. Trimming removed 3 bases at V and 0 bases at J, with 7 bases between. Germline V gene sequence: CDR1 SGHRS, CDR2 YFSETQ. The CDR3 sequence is CASSSASSYEQYF. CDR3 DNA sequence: TGCGCCAGCAGCTCGGCTAGCTCCTACGAGCAGTACTTC.